Each of the 27 T cell receptor beta chains below was sequenced from the same sample in a study of cytomegalovirus exposure and HLA in healthy donors (dated by TCRdb to about 2017). Library construction relied on the immunoSEQ multiplex PCR assay. Not all clones reach the TCRdb copy of this immuneACCESS table, which keeps in-frame sequences only. Checked studies attribute under half of the gap to unresolved V genes and leave the rest unexplained. Within this sample are some 150,000 clones, with approximately 88% of them counted one time only. The top ten hold 4.5% to 5.5% of the sample. Sequencing was done on a sample of PBMCs. Source of these receptors: a man between 18 and 35 years old in good health and CMV-seropositive.

The table lists this clone with a count of one. The chain has TRBV7-9 and TRBJ2-3; a possible D gene is TRBD2 (6 bases). From germline, CDR1 is SEHNR and CDR2 FQNEAQ (reference sequence). This CDR3 spans 16 amino acids. Trimming cost V 0 bases and J 4 bases, with 14 bases left between them. CDR3 residues: CASSLALREDPDTQYF. The CDR3, as DNA: TGTGCCAGCAGCTTAGCGTTGAGGGAGGATCCAGATACGCAGTATTTT.

V is TRBV6-5 and J is TRBJ1-2; D is unresolved. The ends were cut back, 6 bases at V and 0 bases at J, with 8 bases in the middle. CDR3 length: 13 amino acids. From germline, CDR1 is MNHEY and CDR2 SVGAGI. CDR3 sequence (DNA): TGTGCCAGCAGCGCTACTACTAACTATGGCTACACCTTC. It translates to CASSATTNYGYTF.

In DNA form, the CDR3 reads TGTGCCAGCAGGCCCCCAGGGGGCACAGATACGCAGTATTTT. Protein product: CASRPPGGTDTQYF. The J gene is TRBJ2-3, the V gene TRBV6-1, with D possibly being TRBD1 (6 bases). This CDR3 has 14 residues. CDR1 is MNHNS, CDR2 SASEGT, per germline. Trimming removed 6 bases at V and 1 base at J, with 11 bases between.

This chain uses TRBV4-1 with TRBJ2-7; TRBD2 might be the D (6 bases). Trimming took off 6 bases at V and 3 bases at J, with 18 bases between the two ends. Germline assignment: CDR1 MGHRA and CDR2 YSYEKL. This CDR3 region has 15 residues. CDR3 nucleotide sequence: TGCGCCAGCAGGGGACTTCCTTTAATGGGCTACGAGCAGTACTTC. Its translation: CASRGLPLMGYEQYF.

The chain carries TRBV28 and TRBJ1-5, with 9 bases fitting TRBD1. Germline trimming cut 2 bases from V and 9 bases from J; bases unmatched to any gene: 8. The CDR3 covers 15 residues. The germline gives CDR1 MDHEN, CDR2 SYDVKM. Here the CDR3 reads CASSLRGQGLGPQHF. The CDR3 DNA sequence: TGTGCCAGCAGTTTACGGGGACAGGGATTGGGGCCCCAGCATTTT.

A note on this clone: A junction end diverges from the germline sequence, so it may reflect a read error. The gene calls are TRBV2 and TRBJ2-7; 7 nucleotides line up with TRBD1. The CDR3 runs 13 residues. CDR1 and CDR2 (germline): SNHLY, FYNNEI. CDR3 residues: CASSEEARQGRAF. CDR3 nucleotide sequence: TGTGCCAGCAGTGAAGAGGCCCGACAGGGCCGGGCCTTC.

In nucleotides, the CDR3 is TGCGCCAGCAGCTTCACGGGAACAACCACCCTCGGCACAGATACGCAGTATTTT. Protein sequence: CASSFTGTTTLGTDTQYF. The chain has TRBV5-1 and TRBJ2-3; tentative D call: TRBD2 (5 bases). The V gene's germline CDR1 is SGHRS and CDR2 YFSETQ. V lost 2 bases and J lost 1, with 20 bases in between. The CDR3 length is 18 residues.

The chain combines TRBV9 with TRBJ2-5; 10 bases map to TRBD1. Trimming took 2 bases from V and 5 from J; bases not matched to a gene: 6. The CDR3 length is 15 residues. Germline V gene lookup returns CDR1 SGDLS and CDR2 YYNGEE. The CDR3 loop is CASSVGTGVLETQYF. The CDR3 DNA is TGTGCCAGCAGCGTGGGGACAGGGGTTTTGGAGACCCAGTACTTC. Based on the CDR3 plus reference TRBV9 and TRBJ2-5, the full variable domain is DSGVTQTPKHLITATGQRVTLRCSPRSGDLSVYWYQQSLDQGLQFLIQYYNGEERAKGNILERFSAQQFPDLHSELNLSSLELGDSALYFCASSVGTGVLETQYFGPGTRLLVL.

This rearrangement joins TRBV27 to TRBJ1-2; 8 nucleotides agree with TRBD1. Trimming removed 5 bases from V and 5 bases from J; junction bases left unmatched: 7. Germline CDR1 reads MNHEY; CDR2 reads SMNVEV (reference sequence). The CDR3 is made up of 14 amino acids. CDR3 amino acids: CASSTATGGYGYTF. CDR3 nucleotide sequence: TGTGCCAGCAGTACCGCCACAGGGGGGTATGGCTACACCTTC.

The chain recombines TRBV6-1 with TRBJ2-7; D is undetermined. CDR3 length equals 15 residues. CDR1 MNHNS and CDR2 SASEGT come from the germline V gene. With 2 bases removed from V and 1 base from J, the gap between germline ends came to 12 bases. CDR3 DNA: TGTGCCAGCAGTGAACTTGAAGGCGGTTCCTACGAGCAGTACTTC. Amino acid sequence: CASSELEGGSYEQYF.

The V call is TRBV14, the J call TRBJ1-1; D remains ambiguous. Germline V CDR1 and CDR2: SGHDN, FVKESK. V lost 1 base and J lost 12, with 15 bases in between. The CDR3 totals 13 residues. The CDR3 loop reads CASSQVPGTMTFF. In nucleotides, the CDR3 is TGTGCCAGCAGCCAAGTTCCGGGTACGATGACTTTCTTT.

The CDR3: CASSLLSRGPIQPQHF. CDR3 nucleotides: TGTGCCAGCAGTTTATTATCCAGGGGCCCGATTCAGCCCCAGCATTTT. The J gene is TRBJ1-5, the V gene TRBV27; possibly TRBD1 for D (6 bases). Germline-derived CDR1 and CDR2 are MNHEY and SMNVEV (reference sequence). The CDR3 has 16 residues. V shed 1 base and J shed 6 bases, with 16 bases lying between them.

V and J are TRBV6-6 and TRBJ1-1; a possible D gene is TRBD1 (5 bases). Trimming took 5 bases from V and 7 from J, leaving 14 bases between them. From germline, CDR1 is MNHNY and CDR2 SVGAGI (reference sequence). CDR3 length equals 13 residues. CDR3 nucleotide sequence: TGTGCCAGCAGTGCCCGGGGGGGGTTTGAAGCTTTCTTT. Protein sequence: CASSARGGFEAFF.

This clone has just a few counts. The chain combines TRBV4-1 with TRBJ2-7; TRBD2 aligns across 11 bases. Trimming removed 0 bases from V and 3 bases from J; junction bases left unmatched: 1. CDR1 is MGHRA and CDR2 is YSYEKL in the germline V gene. This CDR3 region has 15 residues. The CDR3, as DNA: TGCGCCAGCAGCCAAGAGGGACTAGCGGACTACGAGCAGTACTTC. This encodes CASSQEGLADYEQYF.

V usage is TRBV5-1 and J usage is TRBJ1-2, with D maybe TRBD1 (5 bases). The CDR3 runs to 14 residues. Germline CDR1 and CDR2: SGHRS and YFSETQ. Trimming removed 4 bases at V and 4 bases at J, with 14 bases between. The CDR3 here is CASSLTAGLYGYTF. DNA of the CDR3: TGCGCCAGCAGCCTAACTGCGGGGCTCTATGGCTACACCTTC.

DNA of the CDR3: TGTGCCAGCAGGATTGCCCAGGGTCATGAAGCTTTCTTT. Residues: CASRIAQGHEAFF. The rearrangement links TRBV6-5 to TRBJ1-1, with D perhaps matching TRBD1 (5 bases). CDR3 size: 13 residues. Germline loops: CDR1 MNHEY, CDR2 SVGAGI. Trimming removed 6 bases at V and 7 bases at J, with 15 bases between.

As regards this clone: The junction and the germline gene differ at one end; a read error may be behind it. V is TRBV7-2 and J is TRBJ1-5, with TRBD1 matching 7 bases. Germline values: CDR1 SGHTA, CDR2 FQGNSA. The CDR3 extends over 15 amino acids. The CDR3 reads CASSFQWGSPTGMNF. For the CDR3, the DNA is TGTGCCAGCAGCTTTCAATGGGGCTCACCGACAGGGATGAATTTT.

This chain joins TRBV5-6 and TRBJ1-3; the D is unclear. CDR1 is SGHDT and CDR2 is YYEEEE in the germline V gene. V lost 0 bases and J lost 1, with 8 bases in between. The CDR3 runs 15 residues. The CDR3, as DNA: TGTGCCAGCAGCTTGGGGGCTGCGTCTGGAAACACCATATATTTT. Translation: CASSLGAASGNTIYF.

The chain has TRBV10-1 and TRBJ2-7, with TRBD1 identical over 8 bases. V was pared by 2 bases and J by 6 bases, with 9 bases of the junction left unmatched. This CDR3 has 15 residues. CDR1 and CDR2 from the germline V gene are WNHNN and SYGVQD (reference sequence). As DNA, the CDR3 is TGCGCCAGCAGTGAGGGAGGGACAGGTTATCGCGAGCAGTACTTC. The encoded protein is CASSEGGTGYREQYF.

This clone appeared a single time. The CDR3 bases are TGCGCCAGCAGCTTGGAGGGGAATAGGCCCAATGAGCAGTTCTTC. This encodes CASSLEGNRPNEQFF. J is TRBJ2-1 and V is TRBV5-1; possible D gene TRBD1, 5 bases. The V and J ends lost 0 bases and 6 bases respectively, with 13 bases between them. Germline values: CDR1 SGHRS, CDR2 YFSETQ. The length of the CDR3 is 15 residues.

On this clone: The sample has other DNA sequences that encode this CDR3 too. The chain joins TRBV28 to TRBJ1-2, with D possibly TRBD1 on 5 matching bases. The CDR3 totals 13 residues. Between the trimmed V and J ends, which lost 2 bases and 1 base, there was a span of 5 bases. The germline V gene encodes CDR1 MDHEN and CDR2 SYDVKM. Here the CDR3 reads CASSLDSNYGYTF. The CDR3, as DNA: TGTGCCAGCAGTTTAGACAGTAACTATGGCTACACCTTC.

This chain connects TRBV30 to TRBJ1-4, with TRBD1 matching 9 bases. Germline V gene data show CDR1 as GTSNPN and CDR2 as SVGIG (reference sequence). The CDR3 extends over 18 amino acids. V shed 0 bases and J 7 bases; nucleotides not matched to a gene: 15. The DNA for the CDR3 is TGTGCCTGGAGTGTACAGGGGACAGGGAGAAAAACGCCTGAAAAACTGTTTTTT. It yields the protein CAWSVQGTGRKTPEKLFF.

This chain connects TRBV6-1 to TRBJ2-7, with 7 bases matching TRBD2. The CDR3 runs to 15 residues. J lost 0 bases, V lost 11 bases, and 13 bases had no gene match. The germline V gene has CDR1 MNHNS and CDR2 SASEGT. The CDR3 region is CAGASAGGGSYEQYF. The CDR3, as DNA: TGTGCCGGCGCTTCCGCCGGCGGGGGCTCCTACGAGCAGTACTTC.

This chain uses TRBV5-6 with TRBJ2-1, with D possibly matching TRBD1 (5 bases). The CDR3 spans 12 residues. The V end lost 4 bases, the J end lost 10 bases, and 12 bases lay between the germline ends. Germline CDR1 and CDR2: SGHDT and YYEEEE. The CDR3 is CASSLRVREQFF. As DNA, the CDR3 is TGTGCCAGCAGCCTCAGGGTTCGCGAGCAGTTCTTC.

The CDR3 spells CASSYSSGRARETQYF. In DNA form, the CDR3 reads TGTGCCAGCAGTTACTCGAGCGGGAGGGCCAGGGAGACCCAGTACTTC. The chain joins TRBV6-5 to TRBJ2-5, with 10 bases aligning to TRBD2. This CDR3 comprises 16 residues. The V segment lost 0 bases and the J segment 5 bases; nucleotides outside the gene matches: 6. Germline lookup yields CDR1 MNHEY and CDR2 SVGAGI.

The chain carries TRBV28 and TRBJ1-1; a possible D gene is TRBD1 (6 bases). The CDR3 sequence is 15 residues long. The V end was cut by 5 bases, the J end by 4 bases, with 17 bases between. Germline V lookup: CDR1 MDHEN, CDR2 SYDVKM. The CDR3 spells CASSPRTALGTEAFF. The CDR3 DNA follows: TGTGCCAGCAGTCCCAGGACAGCTCTGGGCACTGAAGCTTTCTTT.

The V gene is TRBV2, the J gene TRBJ1-2, with D uncertain. V was trimmed by 4 bases and J by 0 bases, leaving 6 bases between them. The germline V gene encodes CDR1 SNHLY and CDR2 FYNNEI. This CDR3 has 13 residues. CDR3 protein: CASSVQTNYGYTF. Written as DNA, the CDR3 is TGTGCCAGCAGTGTACAGACTAACTATGGCTACACCTTC.